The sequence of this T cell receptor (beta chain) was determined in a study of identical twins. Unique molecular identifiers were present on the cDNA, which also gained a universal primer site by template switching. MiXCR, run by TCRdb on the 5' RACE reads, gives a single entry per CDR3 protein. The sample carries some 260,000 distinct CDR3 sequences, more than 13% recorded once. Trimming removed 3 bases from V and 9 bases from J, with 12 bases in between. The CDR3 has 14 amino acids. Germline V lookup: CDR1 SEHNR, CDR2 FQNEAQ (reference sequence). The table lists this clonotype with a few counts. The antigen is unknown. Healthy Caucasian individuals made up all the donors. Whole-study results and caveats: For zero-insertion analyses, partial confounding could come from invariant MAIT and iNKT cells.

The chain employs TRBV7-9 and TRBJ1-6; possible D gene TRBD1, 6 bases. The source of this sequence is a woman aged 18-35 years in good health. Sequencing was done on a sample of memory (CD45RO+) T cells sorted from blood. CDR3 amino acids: CASSFQGSGSPLHF. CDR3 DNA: TGTGCCAGCAGCTTCCAGGGGTCTGGTTCACCCCTCCACTTT.